The table lists the clone carrying this TCR beta chain with a few counts. What it recognizes is unknown. The sample belongs to a study of cytomegalovirus exposure and HLA in healthy donors. Background on the study: A prior analysis found about 110 million unique TCR beta sequences from 170 million or so T cells. General observations from the study: Among TCR beta chains, those listed as cytomegalovirus-associated numbered around 160.

Researchers ran the PCR with 60 Vbeta and 13 Jbeta primers. The data were produced by immunoSEQ multiplex PCR, yet TCRdb's version contains in-frame clones alone and is incomplete. The sample has roughly 100,000 clones; 10% are singletons. The CDR3 totals 17 residues. V dropped 5 bases and J dropped 5; count of bases not matched to a gene: 11. Germline V gives CDR1 SEHNR, CDR2 FQNEAQ (reference sequence). This chain uses TRBV7-9 with TRBJ2-1, with 11 nucleotides matching TRBD2. The sequenced sample consisted of PBMCs. The sequence derives from a middle-aged man in good health and CMV-seropositive. CDR3: CASSTPDLAGGHNEQFF. In DNA form, the CDR3 reads TGTGCCAGCAGCACGCCAGATCTAGCGGGAGGCCACAATGAGCAGTTCTTC.